The 24 T cell receptor beta chains below all came from one sample that was sequenced in a study of T-cell reconstitution after alpha-beta-depleted transplantation in children. Unique molecular identifiers were used in preparing the TCRbeta library. In TCRdb, the PCR reads were re-called with MiXCR into one record per CDR3 protein. The sample records about 500,000 distinct CDR3 sequences, around a third being singletons. The sequenced sample was PBMCs from the stem cell graft donor, obtained from the stem cell graft. Receptors were obtained from a human donor who donated a stem cell graft to a child with aplastic anemia.

V and J are TRBV20-1 and TRBJ1-2; TRBD1 might be the D (5 bases). Germline-derived CDR1 and CDR2 are DFQATT and SNEGSKA (reference sequence). The CDR3 is 15 amino acids. Trimming took 0 bases from V and 1 from J, leaving 12 bases between them. CDR3 nucleotide sequence: TGCAGTGCTAGAGACCTCGGGGGAGGTAACTATGGCTACACCTTC. It codes for CSARDLGGGNYGYTF.

This sequence joins TRBV28 and TRBJ1-1; 7 bases fit TRBD1. Germline CDR1 MDHEN, CDR2 SYDVKM. V lost 4 bases and J lost 1; bases outside the gene matches: 6. The CDR3 spans 15 residues. CDR3 sequence (DNA): TGTGCCAGCAGTTCCAACGGACAGGAGAACACTGAAGCTTTCTTT. It encodes CASSSNGQENTEAFF.

The V call is TRBV20-1, the J call TRBJ2-1; 7 bases align to TRBD2. The J segment lost 8 bases and the V segment lost 1 base, leaving 11 bases of the junction unmatched. The CDR3 contains 15 residues. Germline lookup yields CDR1 DFQATT and CDR2 SNEGSKA (reference sequence). In DNA, the CDR3 is TGCAGTGCTAGAGTTTATGGCGGGAGTCGGTATGAGCAGTTCTTC. Translation gives CSARVYGGSRYEQFF.

In its sample, this clonotype was seen a few times. This rearrangement joins TRBV3-1 to TRBJ2-2; 9 bases are a match to TRBD2. The J segment lost 4 bases and the V segment lost 4 bases, leaving 7 bases of the junction unmatched. This CDR3 region has 16 residues. The germline V gene encodes CDR1 LGHDT and CDR2 YNNKEL (reference sequence). This CDR3 is CASSRPTSGGTGELFF. The DNA for the CDR3 is TGTGCCAGCAGCCGCCCGACTAGCGGAGGCACCGGGGAGCTGTTTTTT.

This clonotype appeared a few times. The V gene is TRBV5-1, the J gene TRBJ2-7; 11 nucleotides agree with TRBD1. This CDR3 comprises 15 residues. Losses at the gene ends were 4 bases for V and 4 bases for J; bases not matched to a gene: 7. In germline, CDR1 is SGHRS, CDR2 YFSETQ. This CDR3 is CASSTAGTGGYEQYF. The CDR3 DNA follows: TGCGCCAGCAGCACGGCGGGGACAGGGGGTTACGAGCAGTACTTC.

This chain joins TRBV7-9 and TRBJ1-2, with 7 bases that match TRBD1. The germline CDR1 and CDR2 sequences are SEHNR and FQNEAQ (reference sequence). The junction had 7 bases not matched to a gene; V was cut back by 1 base and J by 8 bases. This CDR3 has 14 amino acids. Written as DNA, the CDR3 is TGTGCCAGCAGCTTAGAAGACAGGGTCGGGGGCTACACCTTC. Amino acid sequence: CASSLEDRVGGYTF. The full variable domain, completed using reference TRBV7-9 and TRBJ1-2, is DTGVSQNPRHKITKRGQNVTFRCDPISEHNRLYWYRQTLGQGPEFLTYFQNEAQLEKSRLLSDRFSAERPKGSFSTLEIQRTEQGDSAMYLCASSLEDRVGGYTFGSGTRLTVV.

The rearrangement joins TRBV27 to TRBJ1-1, with D tentatively TRBD1 (6 bases). Per the germline V gene, CDR1 is MNHEY and CDR2 is SMNVEV (reference sequence). V was clipped by 6 bases and J by 2 bases, with 16 bases between them. The CDR3 is made up of 15 amino acids. The CDR3 protein is CASRLLGQLNTEAFF. The CDR3 nucleotides are TGTGCCAGCAGATTACTTGGACAGCTTAACACTGAAGCTTTCTTT.

This chain uses TRBV15 with TRBJ1-1; D is unclear. CDR3 length equals 14 residues. V shed 0 bases and J shed 10 bases, with 15 bases lying between them. CDR1 and CDR2 (germline): LNHNV, YYDKDF (reference sequence). The CDR3 loop reads CATSRDPRGTGAFF. CDR3 nucleotides: TGTGCCACCAGCAGAGATCCTCGGGGTACCGGAGCTTTCTTT.

The genes are TRBV12-3 or TRBV12-4 and TRBJ2-7, with 8 bases identical to TRBD1. The ends lost 6 bases at V and 2 bases at J; junction bases unmatched: 9. This CDR3 contains 15 residues. Here the CDR3 reads CASSSGTGITYEQYF. The CDR3 nucleotides read TGTGCCAGCAGCTCTGGGACAGGTATTACCTACGAGCAGTACTTC.

This clonotype was counted a few times. This chain links TRBV9 with TRBJ1-2; D is unresolved. Trimming removed 5 bases at V and 4 bases at J, with 12 bases between. The length of the CDR3 is 13 residues. Germline V lookup: CDR1 SGDLS, CDR2 YYNGEE. CDR3 amino acids: CASSSEMGYGYTF. The CDR3 DNA reads as TGTGCCAGCAGTTCAGAGATGGGCTATGGCTACACCTTC.

The chain links TRBV11-2 to TRBJ2-1; 8 bases are a match to TRBD1. The CDR3 runs to 17 residues. Per the germline V gene, CDR1 is SGHAT and CDR2 is FQNNGV. V was clipped by 4 bases and J by 0 bases; unmatched bases: 8. The CDR3 sequence is CASSSGQGAVSYNEQFF. DNA of the CDR3: TGTGCCAGCAGCTCCGGACAGGGCGCGGTCTCCTACAATGAGCAGTTCTTC.

CDR3 region: CATSDLQNWQPQHF. The CDR3 DNA sequence: TGTGCCACCAGTGATTTGCAGAATTGGCAGCCCCAGCATTTT. The chain combines TRBV24-1 with TRBJ1-5, with no clear D. The CDR3 has 14 amino acids. V lost 0 bases and J 7 bases, leaving 9 bases between the germline ends. Germline CDR1 KGHDR, CDR2 SFDVKD.

CDR3 DNA sequence: TGCGCCAGCAGCTCTCCGAGCGGGAGCCCCTACGAGCAGTACTTC. Its translation is CASSSPSGSPYEQYF. The J gene is TRBJ2-7, the V gene TRBV5-1, with 8 bases fitting TRBD2. With 3 bases clipped from V and 2 bases from J, the junction kept 7 bases outside the gene matches. CDR3 size: 15 residues. From germline, CDR1 is SGHRS and CDR2 YFSETQ.

A few counts support this clonotype. The rearrangement uses TRBV10-3 and TRBJ2-5; TRBD1 matches 8 bases. V was pared by 8 bases and J by 5 bases, with 16 bases of the junction left unmatched. The CDR3 runs 16 residues. Germline-derived CDR1 and CDR2 are ENHRY and SYGVKD. The CDR3 protein is CAIPPRVDRVEETQYF. The CDR3 DNA follows: TGTGCCATCCCCCCCCGAGTGGACAGGGTTGAGGAGACCCAGTACTTC.

This clonotype was found a few times. This chain uses TRBV30 with TRBJ2-1; 10 bases agree with TRBD2. Germline assignment: CDR1 GTSNPN and CDR2 SVGIG (reference sequence). The length of the CDR3 is 14 residues. V lost 3 bases to trimming and J lost 4 bases; unmatched junction nucleotides: 3. The CDR3 sequence: CAWRGLADYNEQFF. CDR3 sequence (DNA): TGTGCCTGGAGAGGACTAGCGGATTACAATGAGCAGTTCTTC.

V and J are TRBV5-1 and TRBJ2-1; 13 nucleotides match TRBD2. J lost 3 bases, V lost 1 base, and 1 base had no gene match. This CDR3 comprises 16 residues. Germline V lookup: CDR1 SGHRS, CDR2 YFSETQ. The CDR3 sequence is CASSLRLAGGYNEQFF. The CDR3 bases are TGCGCCAGCAGCTTGCGACTAGCGGGAGGCTACAATGAGCAGTTCTTC.

This clonotype showed up just a few times. The chain is built from TRBV12-3 or TRBV12-4 and TRBJ2-1, with D tentatively TRBD1 (5 bases). The V end lost 3 bases, the J end lost 2 bases, and 8 bases lay between the germline ends. The CDR3 runs to 14 residues. The CDR3 DNA follows: TGTGCCAGCAGTTTTAGCAGGGCCTACAATGAGCAGTTCTTC. This sequence encodes CASSFSRAYNEQFF.

This chain uses TRBV4-3 with TRBJ2-2, with TRBD1 matching over 9 bases. This CDR3 comprises 20 residues. Losses at the gene ends were 3 bases for V and 5 bases for J; bases not matched to a gene: 19. Germline V gene sequence: CDR1 LGHNA, CDR2 YSLEER. The CDR3 region is CASSHPGTTGGEGRTGELFF. CDR3 nucleotide sequence: TGCGCCAGCAGCCACCCCGGAACGACAGGGGGGGAGGGAAGAACCGGGGAGCTGTTTTTT.

This clonotype was observed a handful of times. A read error may produce the germline difference seen at one junction end. The rearrangement joins TRBV9 to TRBJ2-1; 8 bases are a match to TRBD2. CDR3 size: 13 residues. Germline CDR1 is SGDLS and CDR2 is YYNGEE. The CDR3 DNA sequence: TGTGCCAGCAGCGTAGAGGGTCGCGGGAGGTCACACTTC. This translates into CASSVEGRGRSHF.

This clonotype showed up just a few times. The CDR3 sequence is CASSEFEGGYTF. CDR3 DNA sequence: TGTGCCAGCAGTGAATTTGAGGGCGGCTACACCTTC. J is TRBJ1-2 and V is TRBV25-1, with D unresolved. V was pared by 1 base and J by 8 bases, with 8 bases between. Germline loops: CDR1 MGHDK, CDR2 SYGVNS. The CDR3 totals 12 residues.

The chain has TRBV6-2 or TRBV6-3 and TRBJ2-7, with D possibly being TRBD2 (6 bases). Between the trimmed V and J ends, which lost 6 bases and 2 bases, there was a span of 11 bases. The CDR3 covers 13 residues. The germline V gene has CDR1 MNHEY and CDR2 SVGEGT. This chain's CDR3 is CASRGGRAYEQYV. The CDR3 DNA follows: TGTGCCAGCAGGGGAGGACGGGCCTACGAGCAGTACGTC.

V and J are TRBV4-2 and TRBJ1-6; D unclear. Germline CDR1 LGHNA, CDR2 YNFKEQ. V lost 0 bases and J lost 8, with 8 bases in between. CDR3 size: 14 residues. The CDR3 region has the DNA TGTGCCAGCAGCCAAGATCGGGGTCATTCACCCCTCCACTTT. Its translation is CASSQDRGHSPLHF.

The chain joins TRBV27 to TRBJ1-5, with 7 bases aligning to TRBD1. Germline trimming cut 2 bases from V and 6 bases from J; bases unmatched to any gene: 4. The CDR3 runs 14 residues. Per the germline V gene, CDR1 is MNHEY and CDR2 is SMNVEV (reference sequence). The CDR3 nucleotides read TGTGCCAGCAGTTTAGTTGCAGGGGGTCAGCCCCAGCATTTT. Protein product: CASSLVAGGQPQHF.

This clonotype was picked up a small number of times. V and J are TRBV20-1 and TRBJ2-4; D gene unclear. V dropped 0 bases and J dropped 1 base, with 7 bases sitting between them. The CDR3 contains 14 residues. Germline CDR1 and CDR2: DFQATT and SNEGSKA (reference sequence). In DNA form, the CDR3 reads TGCAGTGCTAGAGATGTGGAGGCCAAAAACATTCAGTACTTC. It translates to CSARDVEAKNIQYF.